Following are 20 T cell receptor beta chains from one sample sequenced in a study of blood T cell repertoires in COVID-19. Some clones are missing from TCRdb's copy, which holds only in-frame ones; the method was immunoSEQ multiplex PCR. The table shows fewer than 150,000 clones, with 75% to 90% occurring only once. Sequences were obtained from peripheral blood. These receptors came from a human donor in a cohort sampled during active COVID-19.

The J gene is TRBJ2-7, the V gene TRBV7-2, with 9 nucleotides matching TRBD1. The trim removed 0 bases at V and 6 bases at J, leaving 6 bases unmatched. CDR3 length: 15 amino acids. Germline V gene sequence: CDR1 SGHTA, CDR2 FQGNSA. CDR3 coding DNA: TGTGCCAGCAGCTTAGCTGGGACAGGGTCGCTCGAGCAGTACTTC. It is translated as CASSLAGTGSLEQYF.

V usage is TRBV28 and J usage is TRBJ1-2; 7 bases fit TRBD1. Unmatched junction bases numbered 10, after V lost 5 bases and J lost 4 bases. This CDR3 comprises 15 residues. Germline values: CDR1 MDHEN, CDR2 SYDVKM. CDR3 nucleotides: TGTGCCAGCAGTCGTACCGGGACAGTCCTCTATGGCTACACCTTC. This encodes CASSRTGTVLYGYTF.

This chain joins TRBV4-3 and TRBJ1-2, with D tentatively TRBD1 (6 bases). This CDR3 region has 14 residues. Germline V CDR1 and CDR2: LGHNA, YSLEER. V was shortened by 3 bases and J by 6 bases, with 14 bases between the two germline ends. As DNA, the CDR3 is TGCGCCAGCAGCCACCTTATGGCAGGGGATGGCTACACCTTC. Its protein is CASSHLMAGDGYTF.

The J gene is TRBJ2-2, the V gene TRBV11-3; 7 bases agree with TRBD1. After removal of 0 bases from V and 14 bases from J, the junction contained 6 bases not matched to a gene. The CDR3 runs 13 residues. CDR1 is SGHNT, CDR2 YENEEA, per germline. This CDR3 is CASSLDRAGGLFF. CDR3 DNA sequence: TGTGCCAGCAGCTTAGATCGGGCAGGGGGACTGTTTTTT.

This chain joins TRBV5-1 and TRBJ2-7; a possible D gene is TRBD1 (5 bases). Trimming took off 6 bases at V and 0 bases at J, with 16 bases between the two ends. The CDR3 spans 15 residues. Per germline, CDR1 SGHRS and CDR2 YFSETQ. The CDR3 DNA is TGCGCCAGCACTCTCGCGACAGACTCCTCCTACGAGCAGTACTTC. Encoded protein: CASTLATDSSYEQYF.

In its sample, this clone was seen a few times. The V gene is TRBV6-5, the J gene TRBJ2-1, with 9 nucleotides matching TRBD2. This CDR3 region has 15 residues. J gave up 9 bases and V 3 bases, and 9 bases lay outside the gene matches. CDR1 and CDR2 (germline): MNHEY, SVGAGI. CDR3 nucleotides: TGTGCCAGCAGTTATCGGATACCGGGACTAGCTGAGCAGTTCTTC. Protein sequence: CASSYRIPGLAEQFF.

The CDR3 DNA sequence: TGTGCCAGCAGCTTAGAACTAGCTCAGACCCAGTACTTC. Its translation is CASSLELAQTQYF. The gene calls are TRBV7-2 and TRBJ2-5, with a tentative D call TRBD2 (6 bases). V shed 1 base and J shed 6 bases, with 9 bases lying between them. CDR3 length equals 13 residues. CDR1 is SGHTA and CDR2 is FQGNSA in the germline V gene.

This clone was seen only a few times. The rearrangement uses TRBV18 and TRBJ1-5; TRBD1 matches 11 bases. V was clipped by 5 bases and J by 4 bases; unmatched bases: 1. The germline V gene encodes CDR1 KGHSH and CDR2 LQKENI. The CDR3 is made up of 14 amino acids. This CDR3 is CASSGTGGNQPQHF. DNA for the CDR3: TGTGCCAGCTCAGGGACAGGGGGAAATCAGCCCCAGCATTTT.

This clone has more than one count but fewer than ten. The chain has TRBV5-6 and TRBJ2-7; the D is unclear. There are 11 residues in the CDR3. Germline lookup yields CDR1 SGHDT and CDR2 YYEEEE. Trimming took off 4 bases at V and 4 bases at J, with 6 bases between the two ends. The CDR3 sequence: CASSPRYEQYF. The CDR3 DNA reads TGTGCCAGCAGCCCGCGGTACGAGCAGTACTTC.

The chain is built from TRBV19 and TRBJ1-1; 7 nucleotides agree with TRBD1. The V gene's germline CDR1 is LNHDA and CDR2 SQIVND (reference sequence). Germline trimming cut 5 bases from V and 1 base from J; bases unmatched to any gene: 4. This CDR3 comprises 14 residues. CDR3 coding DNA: TGTGCCAGTAGTGCCCGGACAGGGAACACTGAAGCTTTCTTT. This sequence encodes CASSARTGNTEAFF.

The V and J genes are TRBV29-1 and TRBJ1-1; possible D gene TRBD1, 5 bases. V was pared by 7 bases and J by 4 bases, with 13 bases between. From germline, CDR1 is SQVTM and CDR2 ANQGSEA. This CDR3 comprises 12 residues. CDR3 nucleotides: TGCAGCGCATTCCCGGGGGGCACTGAAGCTTTCTTT. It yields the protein CSAFPGGTEAFF.

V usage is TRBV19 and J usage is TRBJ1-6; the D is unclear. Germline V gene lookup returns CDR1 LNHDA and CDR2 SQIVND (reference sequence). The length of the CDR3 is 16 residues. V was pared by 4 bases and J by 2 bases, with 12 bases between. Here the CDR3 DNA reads TGTGCCAGTAGTACCCACGCCGGGACCTATAATTCACCCCTCCACTTT. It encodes CASSTHAGTYNSPLHF.

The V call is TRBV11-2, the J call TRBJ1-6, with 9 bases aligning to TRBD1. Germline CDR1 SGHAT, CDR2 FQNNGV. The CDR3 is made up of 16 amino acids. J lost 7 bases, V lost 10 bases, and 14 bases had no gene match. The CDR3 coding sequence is TGTGCCATTCCGGGACAGGGCCTTTTGGGGAATTCACCCCTCCACTTT. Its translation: CAIPGQGLLGNSPLHF.

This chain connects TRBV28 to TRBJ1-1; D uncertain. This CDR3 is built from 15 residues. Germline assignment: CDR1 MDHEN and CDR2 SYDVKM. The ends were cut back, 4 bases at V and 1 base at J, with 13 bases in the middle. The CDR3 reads CASSSRRRGNTEAFF. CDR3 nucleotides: TGTGCCAGCAGTTCCCGACGGCGAGGGAACACTGAAGCTTTCTTT.

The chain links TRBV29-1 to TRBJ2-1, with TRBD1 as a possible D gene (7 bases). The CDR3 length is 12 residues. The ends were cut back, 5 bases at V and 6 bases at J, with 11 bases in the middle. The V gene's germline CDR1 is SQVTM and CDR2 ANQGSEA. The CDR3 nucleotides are TGCAGCGTTCACAGGGGAGGCAATGAGCAGTTCTTC. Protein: CSVHRGGNEQFF.

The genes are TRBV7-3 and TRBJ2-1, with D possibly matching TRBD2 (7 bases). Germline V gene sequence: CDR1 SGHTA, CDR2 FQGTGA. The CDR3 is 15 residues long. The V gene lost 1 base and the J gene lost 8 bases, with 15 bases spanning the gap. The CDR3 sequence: CASSLMGGPSDEQFF. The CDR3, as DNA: TGTGCCAGCAGCTTAATGGGGGGGCCTTCGGATGAGCAGTTCTTC. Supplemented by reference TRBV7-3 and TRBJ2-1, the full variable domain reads GAGVSQTPSNKVTEKGKYVELRCDPISGHTALYWYRQSLGQGPEFLIYFQGTGAADDSGLPNDRFFAVRPEGSVSTLKIQRTERGDSAVYLCASSLMGGPSDEQFFGPGTRLTVL.

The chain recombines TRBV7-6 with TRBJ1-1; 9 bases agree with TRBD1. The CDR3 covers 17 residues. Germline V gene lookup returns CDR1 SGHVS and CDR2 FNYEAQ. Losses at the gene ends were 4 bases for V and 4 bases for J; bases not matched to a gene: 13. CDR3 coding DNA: TGTGCCAGCAGCTCGGGGACAGGGAGGAGGGTAGGCACTGAAGCTTTCTTT. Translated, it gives CASSSGTGRRVGTEAFF.

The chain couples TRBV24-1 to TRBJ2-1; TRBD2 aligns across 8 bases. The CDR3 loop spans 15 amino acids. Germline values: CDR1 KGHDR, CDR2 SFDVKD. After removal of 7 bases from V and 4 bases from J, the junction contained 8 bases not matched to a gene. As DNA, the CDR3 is TGTGCCACCAGCTCCGGCGGGGGGCGGTACAATGAGCAGTTCTTC. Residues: CATSSGGGRYNEQFF.

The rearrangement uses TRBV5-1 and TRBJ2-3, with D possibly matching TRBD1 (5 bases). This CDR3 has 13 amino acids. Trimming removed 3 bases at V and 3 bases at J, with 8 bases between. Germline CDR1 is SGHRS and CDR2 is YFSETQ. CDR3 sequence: CASSWGVTDTQYF. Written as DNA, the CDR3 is TGCGCCAGCAGCTGGGGCGTAACAGATACGCAGTATTTT.

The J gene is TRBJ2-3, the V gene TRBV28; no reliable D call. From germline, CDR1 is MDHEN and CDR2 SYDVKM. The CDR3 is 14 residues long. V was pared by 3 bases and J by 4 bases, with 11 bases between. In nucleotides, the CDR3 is TGTGCCAGCAGTTTGGGCTCTCAGCCAGATACGCAGTATTTT. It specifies CASSLGSQPDTQYF.